This entry is about one T cell receptor beta chain. Its specificity is not known. The sample originates from a study of monozygotic twins with inflammatory bowel disease. Study outcomes and limitations: A reduction in TCRbeta diversity (inverse Simpson) was seen in IBD patients relative to healthy co-twins.

TCRdb reprocessed the 5' RACE reads; each CDR3 protein has one entry and no DNA is given. The clone table shows over 110,000 distinct CDR3 sequences, with the ten largest holding 2% to 2.5%. This CDR3 region has 11 residues. Germline CDR1 reads GTSNPN; CDR2 reads SVGIG (reference sequence). The sequence was obtained from a human donor with ulcerative colitis or Crohn's disease, or a healthy co-twin of an affected twin (not recorded which). Sequences were obtained from blood. The rearrangement joins TRBV30 to TRBJ2-3; as DNA is missing, the TRBD1 call by TCRdb cannot be tested. This CDR3 reads CAWSRGDTQYF.